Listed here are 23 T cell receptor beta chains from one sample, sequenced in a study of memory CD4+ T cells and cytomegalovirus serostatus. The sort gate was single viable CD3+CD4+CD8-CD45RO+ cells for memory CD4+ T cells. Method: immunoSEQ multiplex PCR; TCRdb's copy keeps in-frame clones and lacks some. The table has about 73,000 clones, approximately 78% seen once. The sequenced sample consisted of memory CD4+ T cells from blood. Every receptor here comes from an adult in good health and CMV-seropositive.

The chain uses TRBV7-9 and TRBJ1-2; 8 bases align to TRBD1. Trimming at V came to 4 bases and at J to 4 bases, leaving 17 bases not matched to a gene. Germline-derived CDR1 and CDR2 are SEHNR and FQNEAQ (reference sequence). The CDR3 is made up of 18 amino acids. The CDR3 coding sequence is TGTGCCAGCAGCTCGCTCTCAGGGGGCGAATCCTCTGTCTATGGCTACACCTTC. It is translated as CASSSLSGGESSVYGYTF.

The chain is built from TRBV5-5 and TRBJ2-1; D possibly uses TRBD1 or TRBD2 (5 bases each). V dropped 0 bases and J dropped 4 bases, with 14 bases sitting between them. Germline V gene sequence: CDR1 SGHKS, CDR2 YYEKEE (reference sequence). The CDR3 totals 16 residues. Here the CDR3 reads CASSLGPGATYNEQFF. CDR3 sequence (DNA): TGTGCCAGCAGCTTGGGGCCCGGGGCCACATACAATGAGCAGTTCTTC.

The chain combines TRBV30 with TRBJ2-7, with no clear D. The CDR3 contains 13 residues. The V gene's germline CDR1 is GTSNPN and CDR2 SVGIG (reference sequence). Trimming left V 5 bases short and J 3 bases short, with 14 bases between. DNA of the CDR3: TGTGCCTGGGGACCCTCGGGTGTCTACGAGCAGTACGTC. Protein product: CAWGPSGVYEQYV.

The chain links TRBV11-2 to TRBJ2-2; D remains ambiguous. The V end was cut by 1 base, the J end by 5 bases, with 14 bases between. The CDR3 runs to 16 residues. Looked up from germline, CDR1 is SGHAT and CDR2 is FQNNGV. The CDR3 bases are TGTGCCAGCAGCTTAGGCGTTGGGTGGGGAACCGGGGAGCTGTTTTTT. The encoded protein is CASSLGVGWGTGELFF.

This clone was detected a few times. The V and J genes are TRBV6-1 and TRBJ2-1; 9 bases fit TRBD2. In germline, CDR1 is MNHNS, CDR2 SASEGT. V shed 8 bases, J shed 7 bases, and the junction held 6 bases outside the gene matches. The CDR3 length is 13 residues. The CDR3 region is CASRLAVWNEQFF. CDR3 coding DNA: TGTGCCAGCCGACTAGCGGTGTGGAATGAGCAGTTCTTC.

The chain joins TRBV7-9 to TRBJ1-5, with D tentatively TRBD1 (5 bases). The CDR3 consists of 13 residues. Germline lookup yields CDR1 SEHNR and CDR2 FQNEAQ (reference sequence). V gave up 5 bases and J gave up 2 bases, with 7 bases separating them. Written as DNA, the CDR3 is TGTGCCAGCAGCCCGGGACGCAATCAGCCCCAGCATTTT. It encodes CASSPGRNQPQHF.

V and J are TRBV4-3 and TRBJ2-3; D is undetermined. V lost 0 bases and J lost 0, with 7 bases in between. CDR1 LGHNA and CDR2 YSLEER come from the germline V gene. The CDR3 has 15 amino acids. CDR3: CASSQETRSTDTQYF. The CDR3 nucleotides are TGCGCCAGCAGCCAAGAAACACGTAGCACAGATACGCAGTATTTT.

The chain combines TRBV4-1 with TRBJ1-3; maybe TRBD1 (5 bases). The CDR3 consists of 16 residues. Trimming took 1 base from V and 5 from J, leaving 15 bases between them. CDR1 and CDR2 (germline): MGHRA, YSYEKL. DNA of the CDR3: TGCGCCAGCAGCCAAGCGGCCCGAGGGGATAGAAACACCATATATTTT. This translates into CASSQAARGDRNTIYF.

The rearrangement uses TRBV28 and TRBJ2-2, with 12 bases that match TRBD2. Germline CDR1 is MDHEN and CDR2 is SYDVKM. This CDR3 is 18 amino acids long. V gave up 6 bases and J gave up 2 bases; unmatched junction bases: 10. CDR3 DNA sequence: TGTGCCAGCAGGAGATCTAGCGGGGGGGCCCGTAACACCGGGGAGCTGTTTTTT. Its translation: CASRRSSGGARNTGELFF.

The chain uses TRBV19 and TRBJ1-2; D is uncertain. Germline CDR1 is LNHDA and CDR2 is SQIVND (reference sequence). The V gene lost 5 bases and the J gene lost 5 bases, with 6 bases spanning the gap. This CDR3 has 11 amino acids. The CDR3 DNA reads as TGTGCCAGTAGTGTTACGTATGGCTACACCTTC. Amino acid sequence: CASSVTYGYTF.

The CDR3 DNA follows: TGTGCCAGCAGTTACTCTAGGTCAGGCACAGATACGCAGTATTTT. Amino acid sequence: CASSYSRSGTDTQYF. The chain is built from TRBV6-5 and TRBJ2-3; the D is unclear. Germline V CDR1 and CDR2: MNHEY, SVGAGI. This CDR3 has 15 residues. V was shortened by 0 bases and J by 1 base, with 8 bases between the two germline ends.

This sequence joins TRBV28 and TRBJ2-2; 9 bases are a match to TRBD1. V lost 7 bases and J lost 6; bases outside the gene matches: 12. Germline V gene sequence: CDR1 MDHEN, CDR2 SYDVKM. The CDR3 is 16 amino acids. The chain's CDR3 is CASMGGQGGFAGELFF. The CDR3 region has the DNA TGTGCCAGCATGGGGGGACAGGGCGGCTTCGCCGGGGAGCTGTTTTTT.

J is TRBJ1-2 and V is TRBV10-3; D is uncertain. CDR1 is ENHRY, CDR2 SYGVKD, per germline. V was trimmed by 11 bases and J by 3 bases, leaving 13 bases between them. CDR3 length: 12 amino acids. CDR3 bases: TGTGCCGTTAGAGATAGCGACTATGGCTACACCTTC. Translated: CAVRDSDYGYTF.

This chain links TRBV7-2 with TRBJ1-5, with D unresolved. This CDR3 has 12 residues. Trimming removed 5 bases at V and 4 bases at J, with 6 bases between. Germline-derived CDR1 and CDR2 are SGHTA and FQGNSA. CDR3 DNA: TGTGCCAGCAGCCCCTGGAATCAGCCCCAGCATTTT. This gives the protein CASSPWNQPQHF.

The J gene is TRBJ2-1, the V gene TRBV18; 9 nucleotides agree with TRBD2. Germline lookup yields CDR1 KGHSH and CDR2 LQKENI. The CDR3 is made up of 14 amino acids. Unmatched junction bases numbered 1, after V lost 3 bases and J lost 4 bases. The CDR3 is CASSPGLAYNEQFF. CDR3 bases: TGTGCCAGCTCACCGGGACTAGCATACAATGAGCAGTTCTTC.

CDR3: CASSSGAPSGANVLTF. As DNA, the CDR3 is TGTGCCAGCAGTTCCGGGGCCCCTTCAGGGGCCAACGTCCTGACTTTC. This rearrangement joins TRBV6-5 to TRBJ2-6; D may match TRBD1 or TRBD2 (5 bases each). V lost 4 bases and J lost 4, with 14 bases in between. The germline V gene encodes CDR1 MNHEY and CDR2 SVGAGI. CDR3 length: 16 amino acids.

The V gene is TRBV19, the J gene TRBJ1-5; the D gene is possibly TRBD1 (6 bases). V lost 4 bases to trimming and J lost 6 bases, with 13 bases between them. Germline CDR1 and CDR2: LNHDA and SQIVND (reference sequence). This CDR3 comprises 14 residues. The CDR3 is CASSNRVLIQPQHF. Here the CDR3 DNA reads TGTGCCAGTAGTAACAGGGTGCTCATTCAGCCCCAGCATTTT.

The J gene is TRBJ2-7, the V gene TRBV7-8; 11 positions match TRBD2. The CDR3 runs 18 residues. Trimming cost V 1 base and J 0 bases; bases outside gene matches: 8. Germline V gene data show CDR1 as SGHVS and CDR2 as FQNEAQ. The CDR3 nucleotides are TGTGCCAGCAGCTTAGTTGCTAGCGGGAGGTCTAGCTCCTACGAGCAGTACGTC. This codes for CASSLVASGRSSSYEQYV.

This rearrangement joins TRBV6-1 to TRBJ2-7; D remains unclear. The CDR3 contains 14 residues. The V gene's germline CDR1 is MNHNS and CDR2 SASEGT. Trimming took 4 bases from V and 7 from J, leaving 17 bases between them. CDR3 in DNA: TGTGCCAGCAGTGTTAGGACGGTGGTAGGGGAGCAGTACTTC. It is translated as CASSVRTVVGEQYF.

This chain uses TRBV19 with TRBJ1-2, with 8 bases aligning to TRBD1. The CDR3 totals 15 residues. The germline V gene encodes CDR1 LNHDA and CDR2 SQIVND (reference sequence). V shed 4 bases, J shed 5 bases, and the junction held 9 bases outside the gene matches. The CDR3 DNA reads TGTGCCAGTAGTAGGACAGGGTCCGGGGGTTATGGCTACACCTTC. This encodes CASSRTGSGGYGYTF.

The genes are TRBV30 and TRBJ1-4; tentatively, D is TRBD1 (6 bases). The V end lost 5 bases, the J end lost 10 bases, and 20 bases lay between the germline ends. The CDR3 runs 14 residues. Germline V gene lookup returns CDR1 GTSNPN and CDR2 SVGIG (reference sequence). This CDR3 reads CAWDSTQGLGKLFF. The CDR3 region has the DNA TGTGCCTGGGACAGCACACAGGGCCTCGGAAAACTGTTTTTT.

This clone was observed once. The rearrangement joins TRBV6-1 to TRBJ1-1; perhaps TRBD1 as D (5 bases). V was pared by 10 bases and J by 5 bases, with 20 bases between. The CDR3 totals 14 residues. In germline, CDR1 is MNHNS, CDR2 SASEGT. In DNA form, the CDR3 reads TGTGCCACCACACCCAGGGAAGGAAGGACTGAAGCTTTCTTT. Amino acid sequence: CATTPREGRTEAFF.

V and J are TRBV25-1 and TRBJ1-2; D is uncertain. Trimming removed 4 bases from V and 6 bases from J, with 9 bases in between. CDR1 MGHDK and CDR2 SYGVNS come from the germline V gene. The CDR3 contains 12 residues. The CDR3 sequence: CASSAFRDGYTF. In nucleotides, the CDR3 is TGTGCCAGCAGTGCTTTTCGAGATGGCTACACCTTC.